The source of this T cell receptor (beta chain) is a study of cytomegalovirus exposure and HLA in healthy donors. PCR was performed using 60 Vbeta and 13 Jbeta primers. Here immunoSEQ multiplex PCR was the method, and the copy in TCRdb shows in-frame clones only, minus some. The sample holds 100,000 or so clones, more than 65% seen once. Study-level points and caveats: A list of approximately 160 TCR beta chains associated with cytomegalovirus was given. While the bulk of TCR sequences proved rare, some public TCRs turned up in many donors.

This clone was counted between two and nine times. The target antigen is unknown. The sequence came from a human donor in good health. Material for sequencing was PBMCs.

DNA of the CDR3: TGCGCCAGCAGTGAGTCGAAGATAAGCGGGAGTCAAAGGGGGTCCTACAATGAGCAGTTCTTC. It yields the protein CASSESKISGSQRGSYNEQFF. V usage is TRBV10-1 and J usage is TRBJ2-1, with TRBD2 identical over 8 bases. The V and J ends lost 0 bases and 1 base, in that order; junction bases with no gene match: 17. Germline-derived CDR1 and CDR2 are WNHNN and SYGVQD (reference sequence). This CDR3 is 21 amino acids long.